These 5 T cell receptor beta chains share one sample of origin, sequenced in a study of monozygotic twins with inflammatory bowel disease. No DNA is given; TCRdb re-called the 5' RACE reads and lists each CDR3 protein once. The listing contains nearly 450,000 distinct CDR3 sequences. The sample consisted of blood. The origin of the receptors is a human donor with ulcerative colitis or Crohn's disease, or a healthy co-twin of an affected twin (not recorded which).

The chain employs TRBV20-1 and TRBJ2-2; the TCRdb D gene call, TRBD2, has no DNA to confirm it. The CDR3 has 16 amino acids. Looked up from germline, CDR1 is DFQATT and CDR2 is SNEGSKA (reference sequence). The CDR3 reads CSARDPQAGGSGELFF.

The V call is TRBV5-1, the J call TRBJ2-3; TCRdb's D call of TRBD2 is untestable without DNA. Germline lookup yields CDR1 SGHRS and CDR2 YFSETQ. The CDR3 consists of 16 residues. CDR3 protein: CASSARTSGATDTQYF.

The genes are TRBV7-2 and TRBJ1-2; the D call from TCRdb, TRBD1, cannot be confirmed without DNA. Germline assignment: CDR1 SGHTA and CDR2 FQGNSA. This CDR3 contains 15 residues. The CDR3 loop is CASSLPSGGRYGYTF. Filled out from reference TRBV7-2 and TRBJ1-2, the complete variable domain reads GAGVSQSPSNKVTEKGKDVELRCDPISGHTALYWYRQSLGQGLEFLIYFQGNSAPDKSGLPSDRFSAERTGGSVSTLTIQRTQQEDSAVYLCASSLPSGGRYGYTFGSGTRLTVV.

The chain couples TRBV7-6 to TRBJ2-1; TCRdb lists TRBD1, though no DNA is available to test this call. Germline CDR1 reads SGHVS; CDR2 reads FNYEAQ. CDR3 length equals 15 residues. The CDR3 sequence: CASSFPGQGPNEQFF.

The gene calls are TRBV5-1 and TRBJ2-1; TCRdb's D call, TRBD2, is unchecked because there is no DNA. From germline, CDR1 is SGHRS and CDR2 YFSETQ. This CDR3 contains 18 residues. CDR3 loop: CASSFTSGTSGTYNEQFF.